This T cell receptor (beta chain) was captured in a study of blood T cell repertoires in COVID-19. Across the whole study: Acute-phase and convalescent COVID-19 samples originated in the United States, Italy and Spain. In each case, the material was cDNA or gDNA derived from T cells, B-cell-depleted T cells, or PBMCs.

Germline CDR1 reads LNHDA; CDR2 reads SQIVND (reference sequence). V was clipped by 2 bases and J by 1 base; unmatched bases: 7. The CDR3 has 17 amino acids. The repertoire was sequenced with immunoSEQ multiplex PCR; TCRdb's copy has only in-frame clones and lacks some. Of hundreds of thousands of clones in the sample, about 86% are singletons; the top ten hold 3% to 3.5%. Sequencing was done on a sample of PBMCs or T cells enriched from blood (not recorded which). The clonotype was recovered from a woman in her 50s in a cohort exposed to, infected with or recovered from COVID-19 (not recorded which). The V gene is TRBV19, the J gene TRBJ2-1; 8 nucleotides align to TRBD2. The CDR3 loop is CASSIYGAGDSYNEQFF. CDR3 nucleotide sequence: TGTGCCAGTAGTATATATGGAGCGGGAGATTCCTACAATGAGCAGTTCTTC. The variable domain in full, completed from reference TRBV19 and TRBJ2-1, reads DGGITQSPKYLFRKEGQNVTLSCEQNLNHDAMYWYRQDPGQGLRLIYYSQIVNDFQKGDIAEGYSVSREKKESFPLTVTSAQKNPTAFYLCASSIYGAGDSYNEQFFGPGTRLTVL.